The entry that follows covers one T cell receptor (beta chain) sequence. The treatment denotes: oral pan-JAK inhibitor, 5-10 mg twice daily. The sample originates from a study of CD8+ T cells in alopecia areata. About the research overall: A regimen of oral tofacitinib, 5 to 10 mg twice daily, was given to treated patients.

Extraction of RNA preceded its reverse transcription into cDNA, which served as the sequencing template. Here immunoSEQ multiplex PCR was the method, and the copy in TCRdb shows in-frame clones only, minus some. The table shows some 150,000 clones, with more than 85% occurring only once. This sequence originates from a human donor with alopecia areata. The sequences come from CD8+ T cells sorted from blood, collected at week 4, from a patient treated with tofacitinib.

The CDR3 loop reads CASSQEPGLAGDTQYF. CDR3 in DNA: TGCGCCAGCAGCCAAGAACCGGGACTAGCGGGGGATACGCAGTATTTT. The V call is TRBV4-1, the J call TRBJ2-3, with 13 bases that match TRBD2. The length of the CDR3 is 16 residues. With V trimmed by 0 bases and J by 6 bases, 3 bases remained unmatched. The germline V gene has CDR1 MGHRA and CDR2 YSYEKL.